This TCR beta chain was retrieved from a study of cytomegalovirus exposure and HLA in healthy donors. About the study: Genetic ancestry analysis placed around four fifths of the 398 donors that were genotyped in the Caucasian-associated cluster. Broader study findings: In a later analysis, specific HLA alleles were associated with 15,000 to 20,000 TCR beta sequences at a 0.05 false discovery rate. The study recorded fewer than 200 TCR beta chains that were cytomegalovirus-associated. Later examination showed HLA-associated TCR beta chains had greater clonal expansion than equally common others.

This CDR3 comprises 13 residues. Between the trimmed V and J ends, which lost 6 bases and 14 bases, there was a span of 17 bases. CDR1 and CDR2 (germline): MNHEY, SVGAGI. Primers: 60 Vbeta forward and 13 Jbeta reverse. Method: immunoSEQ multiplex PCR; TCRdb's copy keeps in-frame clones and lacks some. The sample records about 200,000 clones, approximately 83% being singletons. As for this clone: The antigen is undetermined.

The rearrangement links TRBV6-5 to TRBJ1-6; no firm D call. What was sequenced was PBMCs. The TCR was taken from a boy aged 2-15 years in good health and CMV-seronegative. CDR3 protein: CASRLPEVMTLHF. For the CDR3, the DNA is TGTGCCAGCAGACTTCCGGAGGTGATGACCCTCCACTTT.